These 11 T cell receptor beta chains share one sample of origin, sequenced in a study of vaccination effects on CD4 cells after COVID-19. These receptors are not linked to any known antigen. Method: immunoSEQ multiplex PCR; TCRdb's copy keeps in-frame clones and lacks some. The sample consists of roughly 16,000 clones, about 76% of them appearing once. Antigen-specific CD4+ T cells expanded by the ViraFEST assay with viral peptide pools were then sequenced. Researchers isolated CD4+ T cells once approximately ten days of culture had elapsed. Participants got two doses of BNT162b2 or mRNA-1273 vaccine. Source: CD4+ T cells from PBMCs cultured with HCoV-NL63 spike peptides, taken after COVID-19 vaccination. The receptors were gathered from a human donor who received a COVID-19 vaccine.

The chain links TRBV21-1 to TRBJ1-5. TRBV21-1 counts as a pseudogene. The CDR3 loop spans 16 amino acids. The CDR3 reads CASSNLASYSNQPQHF. CDR3 DNA: TGTGCCAGCAGCAACTTAGCCAGCTATAGCAATCAGCCCCAGCATTTT.

This chain uses TRBV6-4 with TRBJ2-5, with D maybe TRBD2 (6 bases). Trimming stripped 2 bases from V and 1 base from J, with 11 bases between. The germline V gene has CDR1 MRHNA and CDR2 SNTAGT. CDR3 length: 15 amino acids. The CDR3 region has the DNA TGTGCCAGCAGTGACCTTCGGAGGGCCCAAGAGACCCAGTACTTC. Encoded protein: CASSDLRRAQETQYF.

This clone was recorded a few times. The V call is TRBV7-2, the J call TRBJ1-6; TRBD1 matches at 7 bases. The CDR3 spans 15 residues. Germline V gene lookup returns CDR1 SGHTA and CDR2 FQGNSA. Trimming took 5 bases from V and 7 from J; bases not matched to a gene: 8. This chain's CDR3 is CASSPYGQDNSPLHF. The DNA for the CDR3 is TGTGCCAGCAGCCCGTATGGACAGGACAATTCACCCCTCCACTTT.

The chain carries TRBV28 and TRBJ1-5, with D unresolved. Germline V gene sequence: CDR1 MDHEN, CDR2 SYDVKM. V lost 5 bases and J 2 bases, leaving 16 bases between the germline ends. The CDR3 extends over 16 amino acids. CDR3 sequence (DNA): TGTGCCAGCAGTCTTCCTGACATGGTAGGCAATCAGCCCCAGCATTTT. Encoded protein: CASSLPDMVGNQPQHF.

The chain combines TRBV24-1 with TRBJ1-6; 8 bases line up with TRBD1. Losses at the gene ends were 7 bases for V and 7 bases for J; bases not matched to a gene: 8. CDR3 length: 15 residues. Germline values: CDR1 KGHDR, CDR2 SFDVKD. The CDR3 here is CATREVTGENSPLHF. As DNA, the CDR3 is TGTGCCACCAGGGAAGTGACAGGGGAGAATTCACCCCTCCACTTT.

The V gene is TRBV6-5, the J gene TRBJ1-1, with 7 bases that match TRBD1. This CDR3 is 13 amino acids long. Germline CDR1 is MNHEY and CDR2 is SVGAGI. The V gene end was trimmed by 4 bases and the J gene end by 5 bases; junction bases not matched to a gene: 4. The CDR3 nucleotides read TGTGCCAGCAGTTCGACAGGGTGGACTGAAGCTTTCTTT. This encodes CASSSTGWTEAFF.

This clone was picked up a small number of times. The rearrangement links TRBV15 to TRBJ1-5, with D hard to call. The germline V and J ends were trimmed by 1 base and 0 bases, with 7 bases remaining between them. The CDR3 loop spans 15 amino acids. CDR1 is LNHNV and CDR2 is YYDKDF in the germline V gene (reference sequence). The CDR3 DNA follows: TGTGCCACCAGCAGAGGATCGAATAGCAATCAGCCCCAGCATTTT. Its translation is CATSRGSNSNQPQHF.

The chain is built from TRBV5-1 and TRBJ1-5; 7 bases line up with TRBD1. CDR1 and CDR2 from the germline V gene are SGHRS and YFSETQ. V lost 4 bases, J lost 7 bases, and 11 bases stayed unmatched. This CDR3 region has 15 residues. CDR3 residues: CASSRTGAEGQPQHF. CDR3 DNA sequence: TGCGCCAGCAGCCGTACAGGGGCAGAAGGACAGCCCCAGCATTTT.

The CDR3 sequence is CASSFSERLTNEKLFF. Written as DNA, the CDR3 is TGTGCCAGCAGCTTTAGCGAGAGGTTAACTAATGAAAAACTGTTTTTT. The rearrangement uses TRBV7-9 and TRBJ1-4; no definite D call. The V end lost 3 bases, the J end lost 1 base, and 12 bases lay between the germline ends. The length of the CDR3 is 16 residues. The germline CDR1 and CDR2 sequences are SEHNR and FQNEAQ (reference sequence).

This chain joins TRBV21-1 and TRBJ1-6. TRBV21-1 is recorded as a pseudogene. This CDR3 has 17 amino acids. CDR3 in amino acids: CASSKVPRRAYNSPLHF. The CDR3 DNA sequence: TGTGCCAGCAGCAAAGTCCCCCGCCGGGCCTATAATTCACCCCTCCACTTT.

This chain joins TRBV5-1 and TRBJ1-1; 10 nucleotides align to TRBD1. Germline lookup yields CDR1 SGHRS and CDR2 YFSETQ. This CDR3 has 16 amino acids. Trimming cost V 4 bases and J 0 bases; bases outside gene matches: 6. As DNA, the CDR3 is TGCGCCAGCAGCGCTGACAGGGGGCAGGTGAACACTGAAGCTTTCTTT. Translating it yields CASSADRGQVNTEAFF.